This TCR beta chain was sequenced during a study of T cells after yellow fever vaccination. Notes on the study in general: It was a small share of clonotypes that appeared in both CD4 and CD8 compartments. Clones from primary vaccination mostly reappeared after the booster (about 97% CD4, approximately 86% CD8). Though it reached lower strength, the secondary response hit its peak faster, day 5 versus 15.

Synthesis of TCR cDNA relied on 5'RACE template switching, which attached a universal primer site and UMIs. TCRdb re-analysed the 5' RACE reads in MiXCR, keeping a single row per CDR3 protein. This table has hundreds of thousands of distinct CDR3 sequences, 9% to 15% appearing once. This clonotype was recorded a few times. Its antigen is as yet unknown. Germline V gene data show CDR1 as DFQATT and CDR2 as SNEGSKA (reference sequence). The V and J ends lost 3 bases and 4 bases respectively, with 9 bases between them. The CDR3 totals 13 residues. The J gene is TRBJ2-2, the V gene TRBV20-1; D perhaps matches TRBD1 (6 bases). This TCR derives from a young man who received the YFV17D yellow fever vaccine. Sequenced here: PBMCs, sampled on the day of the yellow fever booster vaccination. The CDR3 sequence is CSARGATTGELFF. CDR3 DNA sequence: TGCAGTGCTAGGGGGGCCACCACCGGGGAGCTGTTTTTT.